These 11 T cell receptor beta chains came from one sample sequenced in a study of PD-1 blockade in classical Hodgkin lymphoma. Autologous stem cell transplantation was followed by relapse in every patient, and brentuximab vedotin exposure varied. Profiled with immunoSEQ multiplex PCR; TCRdb holds only in-frame clones, not every one. The profile shows over 20,000 clones, around 81% of them singletons. The sequencing used peripheral blood mononuclear cells (PBMCs), collected before the second cycle of nivolumab. Receptors originate from a human donor with classical Hodgkin lymphoma.

Regarding this clone: A far larger clone is a single base away, which makes a read error likely. The identical CDR3 is also encoded by other nucleotide sequences in the sample. This chain uses TRBV6-6 with TRBJ2-7, with 11 positions matching TRBD2. The CDR3 is made up of 14 amino acids. The germline CDR1 and CDR2 sequences are MNHNY and SVGAGI (reference sequence). Losses at the gene ends were 4 bases for V and 4 bases for J; bases not matched to a gene: 3. The CDR3 is CASSSGTSGYEQYF. The CDR3 nucleotides read TGTGCCAGCAGTTCCGGGACTAGCGGTTACGAGCAGTACTTC.

The chain uses TRBV28 and TRBJ1-1, with D possibly TRBD1 on 6 matching bases. The germline V and J ends were trimmed by 5 bases and 9 bases, with 22 bases remaining between them. The germline V gene has CDR1 MDHEN and CDR2 SYDVKM. This CDR3 has 15 residues. CDR3 amino acids: CASSTQGTGSRQAFF. The CDR3 bases are TGTGCCAGCAGTACACAGGGCACAGGATCCCGGCAAGCTTTCTTT.

This chain links TRBV19 with TRBJ1-5; perhaps TRBD1 as D (6 bases). The CDR3 has 14 residues. Germline loops: CDR1 LNHDA, CDR2 SQIVND (reference sequence). The ends were cut back, 3 bases at V and 10 bases at J, with 16 bases in the middle. The CDR3 loop is CASSIPPGDRPQHF. The CDR3 DNA sequence: TGTGCCAGTAGTATTCCCCCAGGGGATCGACCCCAGCATTTT.

The rearrangement links TRBV10-2 to TRBJ1-2; D unresolved. The CDR3 has 14 residues. Germline CDR1 WSHSY, CDR2 SAAADI. V lost 0 bases, J lost 4 bases, and 9 bases lay in between. The CDR3 sequence: CASSESVGGYGYTF. For the CDR3, the DNA is TGCGCCAGCAGTGAGTCGGTGGGAGGCTATGGCTACACCTTC.

The chain is built from TRBV13 and TRBJ1-4; unclear D gene. Per germline, CDR1 PRHDT and CDR2 FYEKMQ (reference sequence). V lost 5 bases and J 8 bases, leaving 18 bases between the germline ends. This CDR3 contains 15 residues. CDR3 amino acids: CASSPSPATTEKLFF. For the CDR3, the DNA is TGTGCCAGCAGCCCATCCCCGGCGACCACCGAAAAACTGTTTTTT.

This chain joins TRBV2 and TRBJ1-2; D call uncertain. CDR1 and CDR2 from the germline V gene are SNHLY and FYNNEI. CDR3 length: 16 amino acids. Between the trimmed V and J ends, which lost 2 bases and 3 bases, there was a span of 16 bases. Here the CDR3 reads CASSESSILDDYGYTF. The CDR3 region has the DNA TGTGCCAGCAGTGAATCTTCGATTCTTGACGACTATGGCTACACCTTC.

The V call is TRBV27, the J call TRBJ2-1; no firm D call. The CDR3 has 14 amino acids. Trimming removed 2 bases at V and 6 bases at J, with 11 bases between. Germline V gene sequence: CDR1 MNHEY, CDR2 SMNVEV (reference sequence). For the CDR3, the DNA is TGTGCCAGCAGTTTACAAGGGCCCAGCAATGAGCAGTTCTTC. This codes for CASSLQGPSNEQFF.

The rearrangement joins TRBV5-1 to TRBJ2-1; D might be TRBD1 (6 bases). The CDR3 spans 12 residues. The V end lost 0 bases, the J end lost 10 bases, and 8 bases lay between the germline ends. Germline V gene data show CDR1 as SGHRS and CDR2 as YFSETQ. In nucleotides, the CDR3 is TGCGCCAGCAGCTTGGTGGGGGCAGAGCAGTTCTTC. This sequence encodes CASSLVGAEQFF.

V usage is TRBV27 and J usage is TRBJ2-7; tentatively, D is TRBD2 (5 bases). The CDR3 runs to 13 residues. Between the trimmed V and J ends, which lost 3 bases and 2 bases, there was a span of 8 bases. CDR1 is MNHEY, CDR2 SMNVEV, per germline (reference sequence). The CDR3 DNA follows: TGTGCCAGCAGTTTTCGGGAAACCTACGAGCAGTACTTC. It specifies CASSFRETYEQYF.

V gene TRBV7-9 combines with J gene TRBJ1-2; D is possibly TRBD1 (6 bases). The CDR3 contains 16 residues. Germline V CDR1 and CDR2: SEHNR, FQNEAQ (reference sequence). Deletions cut 5 bases from V and 2 bases from J, with 18 bases between. The CDR3 nucleotides read TGTGCCAGCAGCATACAGGGTCCGGACCAAAACTATGGCTACACCTTC. Translating it yields CASSIQGPDQNYGYTF.

The rearrangement joins TRBV7-9 to TRBJ2-5; the match to TRBD1 covers 8 bases. The V segment lost 2 bases and the J segment 4 bases; nucleotides outside the gene matches: 12. Looked up from germline, CDR1 is SEHNR and CDR2 is FQNEAQ (reference sequence). There are 17 residues in the CDR3. In DNA, the CDR3 is TGTGCCAGCAGCTTATGGAGGACAGGGTGGGTTGTAGAGACCCAGTACTTC. This sequence encodes CASSLWRTGWVVETQYF.